The entry that follows covers one TCR beta chain sequence. What it binds is not known. Treatment indicated: oral pan-JAK inhibitor, 5-10 mg twice daily. Sequencing used cDNA as its template, made by extracting RNA and reverse transcribing it. The protocol was immunoSEQ multiplex PCR, while the TCRdb copy is restricted to in-frame clones and leaves out a portion. This sample has roughly 100,000 clones; around 84% occur once, and the top ten carry around 10%. This specimen belongs to a study of CD8+ T cells in alopecia areata. Study overall: Patients remained on tofacitinib for 6 to 18 months and then went 6 months without it.

General study findings and limits: Links between baseline CD8+ expansion and response need larger treated cohorts. The study found that many expanded lesional clones persisted in scalp and blood during tofacitinib.

Sample: CD8+ T cells sorted from blood, taken around week 31, from a patient treated with tofacitinib. The receptor was derived from a human donor with alopecia areata.

The DNA of the CDR3 is TGTGCCAGTAGCGGGAGCGGGTACAATGAGCAGTTCTTC. Translating gives CASSGSGYNEQFF. This chain links TRBV19 with TRBJ2-1; D possibly corresponds to TRBD2 (6 bases). Germline V gene sequence: CDR1 LNHDA, CDR2 SQIVND (reference sequence). The V gene lost 6 bases and the J gene lost 4 bases, with 10 bases spanning the gap. CDR3 length: 13 residues.